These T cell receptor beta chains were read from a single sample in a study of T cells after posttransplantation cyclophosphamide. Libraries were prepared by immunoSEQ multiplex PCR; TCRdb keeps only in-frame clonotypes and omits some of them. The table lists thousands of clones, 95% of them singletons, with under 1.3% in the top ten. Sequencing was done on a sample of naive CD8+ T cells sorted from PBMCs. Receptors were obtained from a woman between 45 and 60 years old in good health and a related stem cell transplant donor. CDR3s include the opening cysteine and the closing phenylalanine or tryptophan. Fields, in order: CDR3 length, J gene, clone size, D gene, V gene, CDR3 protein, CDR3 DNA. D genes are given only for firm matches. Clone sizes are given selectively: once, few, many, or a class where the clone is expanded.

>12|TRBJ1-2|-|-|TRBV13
CASSLGGDGYTF
TGTGCCAGCAGCTTAGGAGGGGATGGCTACACCTTC
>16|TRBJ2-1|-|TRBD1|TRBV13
CASSDDRGLSYNEQFF
TGTGCCAGCAGCGACGACAGGGGGCTCTCCTACAATGAGCAGTTCTTC
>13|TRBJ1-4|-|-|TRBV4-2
CASSQAGHPKLFF
TGTGCCAGCAGCCAAGCGGGACACCCCAAACTGTTTTTT
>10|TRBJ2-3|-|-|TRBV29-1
CSAFSDTQYF
TGCAGTGCGTTTTCAGATACGCAGTATTTT
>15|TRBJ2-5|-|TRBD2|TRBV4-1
CASSRLVLAGETQYF
TGCGCCAGCAGCCGACTAGTCCTAGCGGGGGAGACCCAGTACTTC
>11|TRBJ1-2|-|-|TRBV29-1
CSVPDRTGYTF
TGCAGCGTACCCGACAGAACGGGCTACACCTTC
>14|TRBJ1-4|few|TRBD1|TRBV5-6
CASSFGTGYEKLFF
TGTGCCAGCAGTTTCGGGACAGGGTACGAAAAACTGTTTTTT
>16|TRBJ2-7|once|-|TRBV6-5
CASSYSTGGISYEQYF
TGTGCCAGCAGTTACTCTACCGGGGGAATCTCCTACGAGCAGTACTTC
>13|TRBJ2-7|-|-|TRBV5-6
CASSSGLNYEQYF
TGTGCCAGCAGCTCTGGACTTAACTACGAGCAGTACTTC
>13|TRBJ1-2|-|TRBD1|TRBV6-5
CASSYGQGSLYTF
TGTGCCAGCAGCTACGGACAGGGATCTCTCTACACCTTC
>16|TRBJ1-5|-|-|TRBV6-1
CASSEFRGFSNQPQHF
TGTGCCAGCAGTGAATTTAGGGGTTTCAGCAATCAGCCCCAGCATTTT
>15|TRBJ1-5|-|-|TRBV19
CASTRSEAGNQPQHF
TGTGCCAGTACCCGATCGGAGGCGGGAAATCAGCCCCAGCATTTT